This T cell receptor (beta chain) was identified in a study of regulatory T cells in long-lasting Graves disease. General study points: There were preferences for TRBV28, TRBJ1-2 and TRBJ2-5 in persistent disease.

This clonotype occurred many times. What it recognizes is unknown. This CDR3 spans 13 amino acids. Per the germline V gene, CDR1 is MDHEN and CDR2 is SYDVKM. Trimming cost V 2 bases and J 11 bases, with 16 bases left between them. Building the TCR beta libraries relied on iRepertoire HTBI primers, and CDR3 regions underwent Arm-PCR. TCRdb re-analysed the multiplex PCR reads in MiXCR, keeping a single row per CDR3 protein. The repertoire holds fewer than 500,000 distinct CDR3 sequences, with 15% to 20% as singletons. As for time point: newly diagnosed GD, antithyroid drugs for less than 3 months. The TCR library used RNA extracted from PBMCs. An endocrinology department located in Xi'an, China, was where the patients came from. This same sample was also part of a study on T cells in Graves' hyperthyroidism and ophthalmopathy. That publication notes: Patients were aged 18 to 65, had disease duration under 2 months, and had newly diagnosed hyperthyroidism. Reasons for excluding patients were uncontrolled infection, other autoimmune disease, pregnancy or lactation.

Sample: peripheral blood mononuclear cells (PBMCs), taken at new diagnosis, from a patient treated with antithyroid drugs. This TCR derives from a man aged 35-49 years with Graves disease. This chain uses TRBV28 with TRBJ2-7, with D possibly called TRBD1 or TRBD2 (5 bases each). The CDR3 sequence: CASSLLGREQEYF. The CDR3 region has the DNA TGTGCCAGCAGTTTACTTGGTCGGGAACAGGAGTACTTC.